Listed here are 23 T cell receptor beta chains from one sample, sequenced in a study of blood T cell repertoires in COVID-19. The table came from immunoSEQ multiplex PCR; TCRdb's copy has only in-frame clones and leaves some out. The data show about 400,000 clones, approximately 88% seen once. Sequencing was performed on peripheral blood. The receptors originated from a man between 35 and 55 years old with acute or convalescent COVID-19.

The CDR3 here is CASSASGRGFEQFF. Here the CDR3 DNA reads TGTGCCAGCAGTGCTAGCGGGAGGGGTTTTGAGCAGTTCTTC. The chain employs TRBV2 and TRBJ2-1; 12 positions agree with TRBD2. CDR1 is SNHLY and CDR2 is FYNNEI in the germline V gene. This CDR3 is built from 14 residues. V lost 4 bases, J lost 9 bases, and 4 bases stayed unmatched.

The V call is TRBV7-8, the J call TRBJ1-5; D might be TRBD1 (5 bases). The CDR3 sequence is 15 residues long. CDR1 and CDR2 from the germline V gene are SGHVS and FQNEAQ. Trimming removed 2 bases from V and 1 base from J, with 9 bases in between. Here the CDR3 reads CASSLWQGSNQPQHF. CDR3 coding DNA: TGTGCCAGCAGCTTATGGCAGGGAAGCAATCAGCCCCAGCATTTT.

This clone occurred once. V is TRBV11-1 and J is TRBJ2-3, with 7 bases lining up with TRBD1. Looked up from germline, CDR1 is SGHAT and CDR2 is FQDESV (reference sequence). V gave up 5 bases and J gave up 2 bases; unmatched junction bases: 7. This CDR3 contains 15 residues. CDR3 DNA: TGTGCCAGCAGCCATAGACAGGGTCTCACAGATACGCAGTATTTT. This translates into CASSHRQGLTDTQYF.

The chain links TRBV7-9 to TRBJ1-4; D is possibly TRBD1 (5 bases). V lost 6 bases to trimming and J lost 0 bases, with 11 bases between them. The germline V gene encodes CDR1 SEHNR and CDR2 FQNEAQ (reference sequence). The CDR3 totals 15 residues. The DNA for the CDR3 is TGTGCCAGCAGGGGGTCGGGGGCAACTAATGAAAAACTGTTTTTT. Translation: CASRGSGATNEKLFF.

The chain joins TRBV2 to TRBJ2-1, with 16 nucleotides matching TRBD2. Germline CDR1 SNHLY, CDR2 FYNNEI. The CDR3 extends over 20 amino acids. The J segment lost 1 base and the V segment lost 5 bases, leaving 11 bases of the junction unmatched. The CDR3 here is CASSSTPGLAGGPSYNEQFF. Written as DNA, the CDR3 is TGTGCCAGCAGTAGCACCCCGGGACTAGCGGGAGGGCCATCCTACAATGAGCAGTTCTTC.

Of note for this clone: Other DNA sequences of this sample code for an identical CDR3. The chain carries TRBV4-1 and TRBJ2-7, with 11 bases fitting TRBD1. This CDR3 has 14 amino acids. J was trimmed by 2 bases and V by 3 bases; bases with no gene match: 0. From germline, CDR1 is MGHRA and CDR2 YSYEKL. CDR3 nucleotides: TGCGCCAGCAGCCAGGGACAGGGGGCCTACGAGCAGTACTTC. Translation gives CASSQGQGAYEQYF.

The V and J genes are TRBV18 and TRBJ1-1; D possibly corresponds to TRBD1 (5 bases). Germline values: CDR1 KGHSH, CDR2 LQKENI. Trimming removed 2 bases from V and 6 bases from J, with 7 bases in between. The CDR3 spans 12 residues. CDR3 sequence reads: CASSPGAAEAFF. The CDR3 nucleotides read TGTGCCAGCTCACCAGGGGCGGCTGAAGCTTTCTTT.

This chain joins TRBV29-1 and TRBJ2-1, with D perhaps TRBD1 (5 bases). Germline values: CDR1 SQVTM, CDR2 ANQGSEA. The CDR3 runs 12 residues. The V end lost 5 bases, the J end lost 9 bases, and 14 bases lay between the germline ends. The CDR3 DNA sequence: TGCAGCGTTTCCCCCCAGGGCGCTGAGCAGTTCTTC. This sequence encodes CSVSPQGAEQFF.

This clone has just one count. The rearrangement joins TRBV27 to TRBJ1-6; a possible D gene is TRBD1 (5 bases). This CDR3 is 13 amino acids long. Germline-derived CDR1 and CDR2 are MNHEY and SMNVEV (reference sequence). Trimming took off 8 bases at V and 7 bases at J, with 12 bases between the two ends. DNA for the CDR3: TGTGCCAGCGGAAACAGGCGCAATTCACCCCTCCACTTT. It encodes CASGNRRNSPLHF.

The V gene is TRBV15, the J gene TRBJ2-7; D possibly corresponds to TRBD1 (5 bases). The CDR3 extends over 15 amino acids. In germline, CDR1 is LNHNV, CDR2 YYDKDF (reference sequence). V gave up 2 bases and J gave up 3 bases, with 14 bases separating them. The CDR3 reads CATSRSQGSIYEQYF. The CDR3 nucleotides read TGTGCCACCAGCAGATCCCAGGGTTCCATCTACGAGCAGTACTTC.

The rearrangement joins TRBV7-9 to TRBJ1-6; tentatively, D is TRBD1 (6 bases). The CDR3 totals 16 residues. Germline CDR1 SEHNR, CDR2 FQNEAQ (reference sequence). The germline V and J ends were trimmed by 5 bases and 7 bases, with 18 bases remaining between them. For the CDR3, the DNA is TGTGCCAGCAGCGGATGGGGGCACGAGGGCAATTCACCCCTCCACTTT. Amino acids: CASSGWGHEGNSPLHF. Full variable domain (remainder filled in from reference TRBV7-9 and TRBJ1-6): DTGVSQNPRHKITKRGQNVTFRCDPISEHNRLYWYRQTLGQGPEFLTYFQNEAQLEKSRLLSDRFSAERPKGSFSTLEIQRTEQGDSAMYLCASSGWGHEGNSPLHFGNGTRLTVT.

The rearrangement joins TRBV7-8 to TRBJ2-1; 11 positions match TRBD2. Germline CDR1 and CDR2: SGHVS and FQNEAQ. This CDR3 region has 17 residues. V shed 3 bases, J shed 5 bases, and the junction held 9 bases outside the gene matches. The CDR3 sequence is CASSLKLELAGDNEQFF. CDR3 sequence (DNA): TGTGCCAGCAGCTTGAAATTAGAACTAGCGGGAGACAATGAGCAGTTCTTC.

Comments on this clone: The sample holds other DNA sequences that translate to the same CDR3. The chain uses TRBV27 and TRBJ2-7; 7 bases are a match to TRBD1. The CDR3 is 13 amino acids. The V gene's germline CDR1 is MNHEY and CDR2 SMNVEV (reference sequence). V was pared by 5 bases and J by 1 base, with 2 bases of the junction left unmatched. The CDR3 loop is CASSPGQSYEQYF. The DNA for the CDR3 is TGTGCCAGCAGTCCGGGACAGTCCTACGAGCAGTACTTC.

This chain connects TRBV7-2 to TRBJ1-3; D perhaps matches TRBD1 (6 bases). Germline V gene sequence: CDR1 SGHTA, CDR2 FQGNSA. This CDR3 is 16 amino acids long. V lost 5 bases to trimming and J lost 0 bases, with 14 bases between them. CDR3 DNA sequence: TGTGCCAGCAGCGGTCAGGGGCCCTTCTCTGGAAACACCATATATTTT. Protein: CASSGQGPFSGNTIYF. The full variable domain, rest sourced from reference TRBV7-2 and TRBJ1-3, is GAGVSQSPSNKVTEKGKDVELRCDPISGHTALYWYRQSLGQGLEFLIYFQGNSAPDKSGLPSDRFSAERTGGSVSTLTIQRTQQEDSAVYLCASSGQGPFSGNTIYFGEGSWLTVV.

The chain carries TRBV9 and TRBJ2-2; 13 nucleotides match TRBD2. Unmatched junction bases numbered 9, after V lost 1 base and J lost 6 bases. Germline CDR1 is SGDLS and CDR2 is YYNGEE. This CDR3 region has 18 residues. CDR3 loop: CASSVRTSGGVSPGELFF. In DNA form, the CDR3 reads TGTGCCAGCAGCGTACGAACTAGCGGGGGGGTATCCCCCGGGGAGCTGTTTTTT.

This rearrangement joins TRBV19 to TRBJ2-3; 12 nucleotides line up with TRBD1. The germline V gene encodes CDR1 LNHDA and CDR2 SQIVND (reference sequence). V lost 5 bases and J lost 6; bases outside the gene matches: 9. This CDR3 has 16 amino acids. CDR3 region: CASSLKGQGAADTQYF. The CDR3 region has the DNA TGTGCCAGTAGTCTGAAGGGACAGGGGGCAGCGGATACGCAGTATTTT.

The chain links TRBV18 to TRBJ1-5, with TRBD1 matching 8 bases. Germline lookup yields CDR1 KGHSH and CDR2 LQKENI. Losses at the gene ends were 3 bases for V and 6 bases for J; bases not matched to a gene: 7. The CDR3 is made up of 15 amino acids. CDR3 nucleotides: TGTGCCAGCTCACCTTATCAGGGGGCGGGTCAGCCCCAGCATTTT. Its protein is CASSPYQGAGQPQHF.

The CDR3 nucleotides are TGTGCCATCACAGACAGGGGGCGAGATTCACCCCTCCACTTT. This codes for CAITDRGRDSPLHF. The chain recombines TRBV10-3 with TRBJ1-6, with 10 positions matching TRBD1. Germline CDR1 is ENHRY and CDR2 is SYGVKD. The V gene end was trimmed by 7 bases and the J gene end by 8 bases; junction bases not matched to a gene: 5. This CDR3 has 14 amino acids.

The CDR3, as DNA: TGTGCCAGCAGTTTCTCCCCGACAGGCTATGGCTACACCTTC. Amino acid sequence: CASSFSPTGYGYTF. The rearrangement uses TRBV27 and TRBJ1-2, with D maybe TRBD1 (6 bases). V lost 3 bases, J lost 4 bases, and 12 bases lay in between. The length of the CDR3 is 14 residues. In germline, CDR1 is MNHEY, CDR2 SMNVEV (reference sequence).

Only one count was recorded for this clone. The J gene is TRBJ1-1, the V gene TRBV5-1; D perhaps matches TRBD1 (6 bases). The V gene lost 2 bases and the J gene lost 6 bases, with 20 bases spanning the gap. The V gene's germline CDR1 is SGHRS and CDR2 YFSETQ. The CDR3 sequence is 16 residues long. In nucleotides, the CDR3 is TGCGCCAGCAGCTTAGAAACAGGGCAAATGTGGTCTGAAGCTTTCTTT. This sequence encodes CASSLETGQMWSEAFF.

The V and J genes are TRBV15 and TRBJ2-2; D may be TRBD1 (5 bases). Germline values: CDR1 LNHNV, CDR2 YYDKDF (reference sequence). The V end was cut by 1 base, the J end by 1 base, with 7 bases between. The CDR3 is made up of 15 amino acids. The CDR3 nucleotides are TGTGCCACCAGCAGAGGACAGCTGAACACCGGGGAGCTGTTTTTT. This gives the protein CATSRGQLNTGELFF.

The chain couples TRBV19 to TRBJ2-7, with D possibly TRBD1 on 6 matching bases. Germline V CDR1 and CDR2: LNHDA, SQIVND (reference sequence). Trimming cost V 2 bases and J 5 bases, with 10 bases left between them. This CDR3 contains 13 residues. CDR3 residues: CASSIQGRDEQYF. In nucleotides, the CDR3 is TGTGCCAGTAGTATACAGGGGCGAGACGAGCAGTACTTC.

The CDR3 region has the DNA TGTGCCAGTGCCCTCAGTAATGAAAAACTGTTTTTT. It specifies CASALSNEKLFF. The chain joins TRBV7-2 to TRBJ1-4, with D unresolved. This CDR3 is 12 amino acids long. Germline values: CDR1 SGHTA, CDR2 FQGNSA. V shed 9 bases and J shed 4 bases, with 9 bases lying between them.